These 2 T cell receptor beta chains share one sample of origin, sequenced in a study of T cell repertoires in cytomegalovirus infection. One entry per CDR3 protein, called by TCRdb with MiXCR from the reads. The sample holds about 490,000 distinct CDR3 sequences, more than 25% seen once. Sequencing was done on a sample of PBMCs. These receptors originate from a human donor in good health (CMV status not recorded). Some clones in this sample may be carry-over from other donors' samples.

Comment on this clonotype: A much larger clone is a single base away; this may be a read error. The V and J genes are TRBV7-2 and TRBJ2-3, with D perhaps matching TRBD1 or TRBD2 (5 bases each). Trimming left V 1 base short and J 4 bases short, with 9 bases between. The CDR3 is 14 amino acids. The germline gives CDR1 SGHTA, CDR2 FQGNSA. The CDR3 loop reads CASSLGGIPDTQYF. As DNA, the CDR3 is TGTGCCAGCAGCTTAGGGGGGATCCCAGATACGCAGTATTTT.

The rearrangement uses TRBV6-2 or TRBV6-3 and TRBJ2-1; 8 bases align to TRBD1. V was pared by 0 bases and J by 15 bases, with 4 bases of the junction left unmatched. The CDR3 has 12 amino acids. Germline CDR1 is MNHEY and CDR2 is SVGEGT. The CDR3 loop reads CASSYSYGTGFF. The CDR3 nucleotides are TGTGCCAGCAGTTACTCTTATGGGACAGGGTTCTTC.